The present T cell receptor beta chain was sequenced within a study of blood T cell repertoires in COVID-19. In the original processing: For nucleated cells, counts were estimated from reference gene primer amplification. Some clones are missing from TCRdb's copy, which holds only in-frame ones; the method was immunoSEQ multiplex PCR. V, J and clone size derive from that table, while D and trimming were established from the DNA sequence. Here the sample spans around 85,000 clones, about 83% being singletons. The germline V gene encodes CDR1 SGHTA and CDR2 FQGNSA. This CDR3 has 15 residues. The germline V and J ends were trimmed by 1 base and 4 bases, with 10 bases remaining between them.

The rearrangement joins TRBV7-2 to TRBJ2-2; a possible D gene is TRBD2 (6 bases). The sequencing input was peripheral blood. The TCR originated in a man aged 60-69 years with acute or convalescent COVID-19. CDR3 loop: CASSLGGVGTGELFF. The CDR3 DNA reads TGTGCCAGCAGCTTAGGGGGGGTTGGCACCGGGGAGCTGTTTTTT.